A single sample gave rise to the 20 T cell receptor beta chains below, sequenced in a study of blood T cell repertoires in COVID-19. Produced via immunoSEQ multiplex PCR; TCRdb's table is partial and in-frame only. The repertoire has more than 110,000 clones, approximately 88% of them found once; the top ten carry 5% to 6%. What was sequenced was PBMCs or T cells enriched from blood (not recorded which). Every receptor here comes from a man aged 35 to 55 with acute COVID-19.

The chain carries TRBV19 and TRBJ1-1; 7 bases are a match to TRBD1. The CDR3 length is 15 residues. Trimming took 6 bases from V and 1 from J; bases not matched to a gene: 8. Germline V gene lookup returns CDR1 LNHDA and CDR2 SQIVND (reference sequence). In DNA, the CDR3 is TGTGCCAGTAGGGAGACCGGGACAGAGAACACTGAAGCTTTCTTT. This sequence encodes CASRETGTENTEAFF.

The rearrangement links TRBV6-6 to TRBJ1-1; TRBD1 is a possible D gene (5 bases). CDR1 MNHNY and CDR2 SVGAGI come from the germline V gene (reference sequence). V lost 6 bases and J lost 5, with 19 bases in between. The CDR3 contains 15 residues. The CDR3 DNA is TGTGCCAGCAGGGGGCGACTTATCAGTGTTACTGAAGCTTTCTTT. As protein: CASRGRLISVTEAFF.

The chain links TRBV7-9 to TRBJ2-5, with 9 bases fitting TRBD1. The V gene's germline CDR1 is SEHNR and CDR2 FQNEAQ (reference sequence). The CDR3 runs 14 residues. With 5 bases clipped from V and 11 bases from J, the junction kept 12 bases outside the gene matches. DNA for the CDR3: TGTGCCAGCAGCAACCGGGACAGGGCGAATGGACAGTACTTC. Its translation is CASSNRDRANGQYF.

In its sample, this clone was seen a few times. This sequence joins TRBV28 and TRBJ1-5, with 9 bases identical to TRBD1. Trimming at V came to 4 bases and at J to 2 bases, leaving 0 bases not matched to a gene. CDR3 length: 14 residues. The V gene's germline CDR1 is MDHEN and CDR2 SYDVKM. The DNA for the CDR3 is TGTGCCAGCAGTTGGACAGGGGGCAATCAGCCCCAGCATTTT. It specifies CASSWTGGNQPQHF. Filled out from reference TRBV28 and TRBJ1-5, the complete variable domain reads DVKVTQSSRYLVKRTGEKVFLECVQDMDHENMFWYRQDPGLGLRLIYFSYDVKMKEKGDIPEGYSVSREKKERFSLILESASTNQTSMYLCASSWTGGNQPQHFGDGTRLSIL.

The rearrangement joins TRBV11-2 to TRBJ2-7; 7 bases align to TRBD2. Trimming removed 1 base from V and 2 bases from J; junction bases left unmatched: 8. The CDR3 sequence is 16 residues long. Germline V gene lookup returns CDR1 SGHAT and CDR2 FQNNGV. In DNA form, the CDR3 reads TGTGCCAGCAGCTTAGCGGGGGGAGGGAGCACCTACGAGCAGTACTTC. Its translation is CASSLAGGGSTYEQYF.

This clone was seen a handful of times. The chain links TRBV30 to TRBJ2-6; D unresolved. The CDR3 contains 16 residues. Germline lookup yields CDR1 GTSNPN and CDR2 SVGIG (reference sequence). V was shortened by 0 bases and J by 0 bases, with 9 bases between the two germline ends. This CDR3 is CAWSVLPHSGANVLTF. The CDR3 bases are TGTGCCTGGAGTGTACTTCCGCACTCTGGGGCCAACGTCCTGACTTTC.

This clone was observed a single time. V and J are TRBV6-5 and TRBJ2-5; 12 bases are shared with TRBD2. The CDR3 sequence is 15 residues long. Germline-derived CDR1 and CDR2 are MNHEY and SVGAGI. With V trimmed by 4 bases and J by 3 bases, 3 bases remained unmatched. This CDR3 is CASSFRTSGEETQYF. DNA for the CDR3: TGTGCCAGCAGTTTTCGGACTAGCGGGGAAGAGACCCAGTACTTC.

V is TRBV19 and J is TRBJ2-1; 10 nucleotides line up with TRBD2. The CDR3 is made up of 19 amino acids. Losses at the gene ends were 3 bases for V and 2 bases for J; bases not matched to a gene: 13. In germline, CDR1 is LNHDA, CDR2 SQIVND (reference sequence). CDR3 in amino acids: CASSMIGERGGSAYNEQFF. The CDR3, as DNA: TGTGCCAGTAGTATGATAGGCGAGCGGGGGGGTTCGGCCTACAATGAGCAGTTCTTC.

The rearrangement uses TRBV18 and TRBJ2-2; no clear D. The V gene's germline CDR1 is KGHSH and CDR2 LQKENI. The CDR3 sequence is 13 residues long. V lost 4 bases and J 4 bases, leaving 7 bases between the germline ends. The CDR3 sequence is CASSRAGTGELFF. The CDR3 DNA sequence: TGTGCCAGCTCACGGGCCGGCACCGGGGAGCTGTTTTTT. Using reference TRBV18 and TRBJ2-2 for the parts outside the CDR3, the full variable domain is NAGVMQNPRHLVRRRGQEARLRCSPMKGHSHVYWYRQLPEEGLKFMVYLQKENIIDESGMPKERFSAEFPKEGPSILRIQQVVRGDSAAYFCASSRAGTGELFFGEGSRLTVL.

This clone was recorded once. This chain links TRBV11-2 with TRBJ2-7; 8 nucleotides match TRBD1. Germline V gene lookup returns CDR1 SGHAT and CDR2 FQNNGV. The CDR3 covers 15 residues. Germline trimming cut 2 bases from V and 3 bases from J; bases unmatched to any gene: 6. The chain's CDR3 is CASSLLPGQGYEQYF. The CDR3 nucleotides read TGTGCCAGCAGCTTACTACCAGGACAGGGCTACGAGCAGTACTTC.

The gene calls are TRBV5-5 and TRBJ2-5, with D maybe TRBD2 (5 bases). Trimming stripped 4 bases from V and 4 bases from J, with 17 bases between. Per germline, CDR1 SGHKS and CDR2 YYEKEE (reference sequence). The CDR3 extends over 15 amino acids. The DNA for the CDR3 is TGTGCCAGCAGCGACCAACTAGGTCTCCGAGAGACCCAGTACTTC. Its translation: CASSDQLGLRETQYF.

This chain uses TRBV9 with TRBJ2-2, with TRBD2 identical over 9 bases. Germline lookup yields CDR1 SGDLS and CDR2 YYNGEE. The V and J ends lost 1 base and 9 bases, in that order; junction bases with no gene match: 13. The CDR3 totals 17 residues. The CDR3 nucleotides read TGTGCCAGCAGCGTAAGCGCTGGTAGCGGGAGTGAGAGGGAGCTGTTTTTT. Translation: CASSVSAGSGSERELFF.

The genes are TRBV5-1 and TRBJ2-1, with 8 bases fitting TRBD2. V trimming: 4 bases; J trimming: 7 bases; junction bases outside the gene matches: 7. Germline V gene lookup returns CDR1 SGHRS and CDR2 YFSETQ. This CDR3 contains 14 residues. The CDR3 DNA follows: TGCGCCAGCAGCCTGAGCGGGAGACGAAATGAGCAGTTCTTC. It translates to CASSLSGRRNEQFF.

The chain uses TRBV3-1 (or the pseudogene TRBV3-2) and TRBJ2-7; 9 positions agree with TRBD2. V lost 5 bases and J lost 2; bases outside the gene matches: 7. Looked up from germline, CDR1 is LGHDT and CDR2 is YNNKEL (reference sequence). The CDR3 has 15 residues. CDR3 region: CASSTASGETYEQYF. DNA for the CDR3: TGTGCCAGCAGCACCGCTAGCGGGGAGACCTACGAGCAGTACTTC.

The V call is TRBV9, the J call TRBJ1-1; no reliable D call. Trimming stripped 0 bases from V and 4 bases from J, with 13 bases between. This CDR3 is built from 15 residues. Germline values: CDR1 SGDLS, CDR2 YYNGEE. CDR3 region: CASSVDLRGGTEAFF. For the CDR3, the DNA is TGTGCCAGCAGCGTAGATCTTCGGGGTGGCACTGAAGCTTTCTTT.

V usage is TRBV2 and J usage is TRBJ1-1; D gene unclear. CDR1 and CDR2 from the germline V gene are SNHLY and FYNNEI. The CDR3 consists of 12 residues. V lost 7 bases and J 1 base, leaving 7 bases between the germline ends. This CDR3 is CASTRENTEAFF. The DNA of the CDR3 is TGTGCCAGCACACGGGAGAACACTGAAGCTTTCTTT.

This chain uses TRBV28 with TRBJ2-7, with D possibly matching TRBD2 (6 bases). Germline V gene sequence: CDR1 MDHEN, CDR2 SYDVKM. This CDR3 is 13 amino acids long. V was shortened by 7 bases and J by 0 bases, with 10 bases between the two germline ends. The DNA for the CDR3 is TGTGCCAGCATCTCGGGGGACTCCTACGAGCAGTACTTC. This translates into CASISGDSYEQYF. Drawing the rest from reference TRBV28 and TRBJ2-7, the complete variable domain is DVKVTQSSRYLVKRTGEKVFLECVQDMDHENMFWYRQDPGLGLRLIYFSYDVKMKEKGDIPEGYSVSREKKERFSLILESASTNQTSMYLCASISGDSYEQYFGPGTRLTVT.

V usage is TRBV28 and J usage is TRBJ2-1; weak D call: TRBD2 (5 bases). The CDR3 has 12 residues. The germline V and J ends were trimmed by 3 bases and 9 bases, with 9 bases remaining between them. The germline V gene has CDR1 MDHEN and CDR2 SYDVKM. In DNA, the CDR3 is TGTGCCAGCAGTTTGGTGGAGGCTGAGCAGTTCTTC. Its protein is CASSLVEAEQFF.

The V gene is TRBV19, the J gene TRBJ1-5; no reliable D call. The V end was cut by 7 bases, the J end by 2 bases, with 12 bases between. Germline V CDR1 and CDR2: LNHDA, SQIVND (reference sequence). The CDR3 covers 14 residues. The CDR3 spells CASMVRVGNQPQHF. The DNA for the CDR3 is TGTGCCAGTATGGTCCGGGTGGGCAATCAGCCCCAGCATTTT.

The chain recombines TRBV28 with TRBJ1-1, with D maybe TRBD1 (6 bases). The CDR3 contains 14 residues. Germline V gives CDR1 MDHEN, CDR2 SYDVKM. The V and J ends lost 6 bases and 5 bases respectively, with 16 bases between them. CDR3 loop: CASRPHREGTEAFF. DNA for the CDR3: TGTGCCAGCAGACCACACAGGGAGGGGACTGAAGCTTTCTTT.